This T cell receptor beta chain emerged from a study of Ad26.COV2.S vaccination and SARS-CoV-2 variants. Study-wide results and limits: Vaccine recipients showed a spike-specific TCR breadth that was higher than in placebo recipients.

Deletions cut 7 bases from V and 4 bases from J, with 16 bases between. CDR3 length: 14 residues. Germline V CDR1 and CDR2: SGHRS, YFSETQ. Here immunoSEQ multiplex PCR was the method, and the copy in TCRdb shows in-frame clones only, minus some. The data contain more than 300,000 clones, around four fifths of them singletons. A word on this clone: What it recognizes is unknown.

The treatment denotes: about 20 received Ad26.COV2.S at low or high dose, single or two shots; 5 received placebo; per-sample allocation not given. Collection of samples fell on day 63 after the first vaccine or placebo injection. The sequencing used peripheral blood, collected in a trial of Ad26.COV2.S vaccine versus placebo. V gene TRBV5-1 combines with J gene TRBJ2-3; D is possibly TRBD2 (5 bases). This clonotype originated in a person between 18 and 65 years old who received the Ad26.COV2.S COVID-19 vaccine or a placebo. The CDR3 loop reads CASGGLFGADTQYF. The CDR3 coding sequence is TGCGCCAGCGGCGGACTTTTTGGCGCAGATACGCAGTATTTT.